This paragraph reports one TCR beta chain. The data belong to a study of OX40 agonist ivuxolimab in advanced cancers. Libraries were prepared by immunoSEQ multiplex PCR; TCRdb keeps only in-frame clonotypes and omits some of them. The sample lists around 59,000 clones, roughly 86% seen once, with roughly 1.1% in the top ten. Germline CDR1 reads LNHDA; CDR2 reads SQIVND (reference sequence). V was clipped by 7 bases and J by 4 bases, with 16 bases between them. The CDR3 runs to 14 residues. The chain is built from TRBV19 and TRBJ1-1; a weak D match, TRBD1 (6 bases). The clonotype comes from an adult with an advanced solid tumor such as melanoma, head and neck, liver or kidney cancer. The sample consisted of CD4+ or CD8+ T cells sorted from blood, taken in a trial of the OX40 agonist ivuxolimab. The CDR3 bases are TGTGCCAGTATTAGGGGGGGGCCGGGCACTGAAGCTTTCTTT. Translated: CASIRGGPGTEAFF.